This T cell receptor (beta chain) came from a study of T cell responses to AZD1222 COVID-19 vaccine. Study results and caveats: Spike-specific TCR breadth and depth both grew after two AZD1222 doses. Recipients of AZD1222 seropositive at baseline numbered only 6 or 7. Clonal diversity was possibly underestimated; the donors were predominantly white British and more often female.

Trimming pared 5 bases from V and 3 bases from J, leaving 10 bases between. CDR3 length equals 13 residues. Germline CDR1 is MDHEN and CDR2 is SYDVKM. As to this clone: Its antigen is unidentified.

Profiled with immunoSEQ multiplex PCR; TCRdb holds only in-frame clones, not every one. The sample records roughly 120,000 clones, 75% to 90% being singletons. The receptor was derived from an adult in good health. Here the sequenced sample was peripheral blood, taken on day 0 of AZD1222 vaccination. V is TRBV28 and J is TRBJ1-1; D gene ambiguous. The CDR3 nucleotides read TGTGCCAGCAGTCCCGCCAGATACACTGAAGCTTTCTTT. Its protein product is CASSPARYTEAFF.